These T cell receptor beta chains were read from a single sample in a study of cytomegalovirus exposure and HLA in healthy donors. Clones were read by immunoSEQ multiplex PCR, and TCRdb kept only the in-frame ones, dropping some. The table lists about 150,000 clones, roughly 77% of them singletons. The sequencing input was PBMCs. Source of these receptors: a male donor in good health and CMV-seronegative. Each CDR3 is given without its conserved first and last residue. A D gene is named only where the DNA matches it firmly.

v_gene,d_gene,j_gene,CDR3aa
TRBV6-1,TRBD2,TRBJ2-7,ASRLGLAWEQY
TRBV6-1,-,TRBJ1-2,ASSEGARHGYT
TRBV27,TRBD1,TRBJ1-5,ASSLPYSDRKNQPQH
TRBV7-9,TRBD1,TRBJ2-7,ASVGQESYEQY
TRBV6-6,TRBD1,TRBJ1-5,ASSLRQGGGVGH
TRBV6-5,TRBD1,TRBJ1-1,ASTRDRGRNTEAF
TRBV11-2,-,TRBJ1-2,ASSLDPGGASGYT
TRBV18,TRBD2,TRBJ2-1,ASAGLAGDNEQF
TRBV27,TRBD1,TRBJ2-7,ASRTGQARKY
TRBV10-1,TRBD1,TRBJ2-5,ASIGGRGAQY
TRBV14,-,TRBJ2-4,ASSQESNGGIQY
TRBV27,-,TRBJ2-1,ASSPDPSLASSSYNEQF
TRBV2,-,TRBJ2-5,ASSDPRVRETQY